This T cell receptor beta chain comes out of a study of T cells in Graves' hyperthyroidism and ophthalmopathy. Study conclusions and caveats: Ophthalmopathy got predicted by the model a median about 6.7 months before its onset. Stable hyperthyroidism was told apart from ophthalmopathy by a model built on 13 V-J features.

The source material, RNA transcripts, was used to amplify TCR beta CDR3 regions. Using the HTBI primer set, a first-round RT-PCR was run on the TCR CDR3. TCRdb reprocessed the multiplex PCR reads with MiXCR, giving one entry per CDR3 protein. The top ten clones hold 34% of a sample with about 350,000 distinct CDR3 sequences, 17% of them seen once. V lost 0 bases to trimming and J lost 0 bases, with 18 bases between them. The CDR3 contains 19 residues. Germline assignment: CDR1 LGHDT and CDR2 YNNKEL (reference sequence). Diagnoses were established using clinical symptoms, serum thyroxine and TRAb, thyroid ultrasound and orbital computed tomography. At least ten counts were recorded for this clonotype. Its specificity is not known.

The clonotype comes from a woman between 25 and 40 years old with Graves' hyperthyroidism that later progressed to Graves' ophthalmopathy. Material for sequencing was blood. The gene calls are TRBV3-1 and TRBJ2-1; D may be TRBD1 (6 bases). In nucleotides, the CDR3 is TGTGCCAGCAGCCAAGATCGGACAGAACTAACCAACTCCTACAATGAGCAGTTCTTC. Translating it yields CASSQDRTELTNSYNEQFF.